In its sample, the clone carrying this T cell receptor (beta chain) was seen a few times. What it recognizes is unknown. The CDR3 has 14 amino acids. Trimming took off 0 bases at V and 0 bases at J, with 8 bases between the two ends. Germline V CDR1 and CDR2: SQVTM, ANQGSEA. The data are from a study of blood T cells in healthy people across ages. The authors ran a second PCR of about 7 to 11 cycles using a sample-barcoded 5' primer and a J-beta primer mix. TCRdb reanalysed the 5' RACE reads using MiXCR and keeps one entry per CDR3 protein. The sample includes about 1,500,000 distinct CDR3 sequences, roughly 27% of them seen just once. Study-level findings and limits: Age showed a roughly linear inverse relationship with TCR beta diversity per million T cells.

The chain employs TRBV29-1 and TRBJ1-1; D perhaps matches TRBD1 (6 bases). This receptor was taken from a woman aged 25 to 39 in good health. The sequencing input was blood. This chain's CDR3 is CSVEDRGLNTEAFF. DNA of the CDR3: TGCAGCGTTGAAGACAGGGGTTTGAACACTGAAGCTTTCTTT.